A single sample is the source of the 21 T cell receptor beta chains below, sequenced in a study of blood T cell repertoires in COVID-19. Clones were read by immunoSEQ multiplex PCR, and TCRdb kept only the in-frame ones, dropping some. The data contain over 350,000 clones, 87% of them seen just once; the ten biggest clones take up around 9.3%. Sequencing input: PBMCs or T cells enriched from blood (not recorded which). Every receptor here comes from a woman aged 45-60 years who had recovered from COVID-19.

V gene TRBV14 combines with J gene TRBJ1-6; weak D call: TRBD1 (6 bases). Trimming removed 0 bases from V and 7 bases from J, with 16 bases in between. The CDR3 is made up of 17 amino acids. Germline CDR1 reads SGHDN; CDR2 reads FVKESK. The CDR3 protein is CASSQDGGAFTNSPLHF. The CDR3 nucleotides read TGTGCCAGCAGCCAAGATGGGGGGGCTTTTACGAATTCACCCCTCCACTTT.

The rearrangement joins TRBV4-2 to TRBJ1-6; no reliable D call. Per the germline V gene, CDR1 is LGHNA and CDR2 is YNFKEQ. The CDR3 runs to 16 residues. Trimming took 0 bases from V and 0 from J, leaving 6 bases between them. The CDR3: CASSQEVSSYNSPLHF. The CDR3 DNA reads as TGTGCCAGCAGCCAAGAGGTGAGCTCCTATAATTCACCCCTCCACTTT.

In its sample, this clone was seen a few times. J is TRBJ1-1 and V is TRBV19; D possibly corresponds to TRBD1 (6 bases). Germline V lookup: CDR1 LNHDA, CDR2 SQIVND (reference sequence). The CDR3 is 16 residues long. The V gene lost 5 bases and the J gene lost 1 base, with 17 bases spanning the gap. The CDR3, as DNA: TGTGCCAGTAGTGCCCGGGACAAGGGTAGGAACACTGAAGCTTTCTTT. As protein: CASSARDKGRNTEAFF.

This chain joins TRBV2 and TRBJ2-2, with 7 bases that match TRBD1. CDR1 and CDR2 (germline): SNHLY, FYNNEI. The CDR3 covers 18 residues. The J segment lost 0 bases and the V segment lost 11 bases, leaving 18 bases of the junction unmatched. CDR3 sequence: CAGRSRQGRTANTGELFF. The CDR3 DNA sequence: TGTGCCGGACGAAGCCGACAGGGTAGAACAGCGAACACCGGGGAGCTGTTTTTT.

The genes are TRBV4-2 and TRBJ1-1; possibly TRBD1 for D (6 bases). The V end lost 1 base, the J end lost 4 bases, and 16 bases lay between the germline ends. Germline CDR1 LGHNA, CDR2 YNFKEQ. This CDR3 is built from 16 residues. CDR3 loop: CASSQAGSAGATEAFF. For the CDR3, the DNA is TGTGCCAGCAGCCAAGCAGGTTCCGCAGGGGCCACTGAAGCTTTCTTT.

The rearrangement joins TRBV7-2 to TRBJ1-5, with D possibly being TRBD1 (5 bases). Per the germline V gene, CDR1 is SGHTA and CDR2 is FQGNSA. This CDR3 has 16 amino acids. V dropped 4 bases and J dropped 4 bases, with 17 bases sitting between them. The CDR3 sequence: CASSSEGTRGNQPQHF. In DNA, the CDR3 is TGTGCCAGCAGCTCAGAAGGGACTCGCGGAAATCAGCCCCAGCATTTT.

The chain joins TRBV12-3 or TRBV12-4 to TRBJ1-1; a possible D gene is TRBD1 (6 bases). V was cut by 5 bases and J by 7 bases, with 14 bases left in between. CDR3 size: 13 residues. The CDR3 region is CASSLQGLVEAFF. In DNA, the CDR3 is TGTGCCAGCAGTCTACAGGGCCTTGTTGAAGCTTTCTTT.

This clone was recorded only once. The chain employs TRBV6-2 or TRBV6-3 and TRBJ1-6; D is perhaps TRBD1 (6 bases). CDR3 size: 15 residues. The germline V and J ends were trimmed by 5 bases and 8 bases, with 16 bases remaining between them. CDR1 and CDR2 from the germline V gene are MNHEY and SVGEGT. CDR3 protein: CASSDRSPGYSPLHF. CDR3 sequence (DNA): TGTGCCAGCAGTGACAGGAGCCCTGGGTATTCACCCCTCCACTTT.

CDR3 sequence: CASRMFRGGAMSAGEQFF. The CDR3 DNA is TGTGCAAGTCGGATGTTTCGAGGGGGGGCCATGTCTGCGGGTGAGCAGTTCTTC. V gene TRBV12-2 combines with J gene TRBJ2-1; TRBD2, as called in the table, went unchecked against the DNA. TRBV12-2 is a documented pseudogene. The CDR3 is 18 residues long.

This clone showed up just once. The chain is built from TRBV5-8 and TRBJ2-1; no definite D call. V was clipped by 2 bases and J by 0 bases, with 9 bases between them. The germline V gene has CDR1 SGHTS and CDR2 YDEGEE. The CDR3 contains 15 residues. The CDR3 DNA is TGTGCCAGCAGCTTATCCCTCAGCTCCTACAATGAGCAGTTCTTC. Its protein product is CASSLSLSSYNEQFF.

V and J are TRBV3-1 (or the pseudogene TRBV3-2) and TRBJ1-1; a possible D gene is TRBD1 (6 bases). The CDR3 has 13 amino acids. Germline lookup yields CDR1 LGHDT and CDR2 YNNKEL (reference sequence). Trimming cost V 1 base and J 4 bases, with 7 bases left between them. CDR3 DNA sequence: TGTGCCAGCAGCCAAGGCAGGGGCACTGAAGCTTTCTTT. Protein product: CASSQGRGTEAFF.

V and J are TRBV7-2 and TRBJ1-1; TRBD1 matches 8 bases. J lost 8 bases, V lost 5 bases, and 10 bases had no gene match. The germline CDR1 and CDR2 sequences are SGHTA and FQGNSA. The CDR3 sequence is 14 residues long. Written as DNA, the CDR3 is TGTGCCAGCAGCCGGACAGGGAAGGAGGTAGAAGCTTTCTTT. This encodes CASSRTGKEVEAFF.

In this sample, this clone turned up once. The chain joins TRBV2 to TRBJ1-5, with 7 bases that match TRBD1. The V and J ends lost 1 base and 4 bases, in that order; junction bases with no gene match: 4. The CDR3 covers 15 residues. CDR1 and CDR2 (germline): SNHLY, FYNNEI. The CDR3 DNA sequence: TGTGCCAGCAGTGAAGGACAGGGTTTTAATCAGCCCCAGCATTTT. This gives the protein CASSEGQGFNQPQHF.

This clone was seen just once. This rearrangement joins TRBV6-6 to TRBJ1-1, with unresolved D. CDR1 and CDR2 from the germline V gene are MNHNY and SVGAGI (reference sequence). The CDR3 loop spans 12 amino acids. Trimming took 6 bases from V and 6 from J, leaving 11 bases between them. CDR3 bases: TGTGCCAGCAGATTCCAGGCTCCTGAAGCTTTCTTT. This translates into CASRFQAPEAFF.

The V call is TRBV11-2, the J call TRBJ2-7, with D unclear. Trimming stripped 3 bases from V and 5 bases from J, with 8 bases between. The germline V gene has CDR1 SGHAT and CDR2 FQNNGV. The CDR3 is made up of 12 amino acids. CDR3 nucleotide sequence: TGTGCCAGCAGCTTCGAGTTCGACGAGCAGTACTTC. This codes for CASSFEFDEQYF.

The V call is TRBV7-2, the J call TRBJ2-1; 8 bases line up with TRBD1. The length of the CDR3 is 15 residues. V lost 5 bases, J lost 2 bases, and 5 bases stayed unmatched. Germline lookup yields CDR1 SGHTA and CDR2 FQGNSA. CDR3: CASSAQGQAYNEQFF. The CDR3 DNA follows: TGTGCCAGCAGCGCGCAGGGACAGGCCTACAATGAGCAGTTCTTC.

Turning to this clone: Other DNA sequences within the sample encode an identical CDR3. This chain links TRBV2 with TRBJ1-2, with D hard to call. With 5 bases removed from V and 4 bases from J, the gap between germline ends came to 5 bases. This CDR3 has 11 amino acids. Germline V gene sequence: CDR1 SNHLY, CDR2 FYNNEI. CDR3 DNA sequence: TGTGCCAGCAGTCCCATCTATGGCTACACCTTC. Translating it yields CASSPIYGYTF.

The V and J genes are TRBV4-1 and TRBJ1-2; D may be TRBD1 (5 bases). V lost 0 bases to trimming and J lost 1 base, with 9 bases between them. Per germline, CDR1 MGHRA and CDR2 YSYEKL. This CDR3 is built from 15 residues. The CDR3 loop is CASSQEGAVNYGYTF. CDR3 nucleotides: TGCGCCAGCAGCCAAGAAGGGGCTGTTAACTATGGCTACACCTTC.

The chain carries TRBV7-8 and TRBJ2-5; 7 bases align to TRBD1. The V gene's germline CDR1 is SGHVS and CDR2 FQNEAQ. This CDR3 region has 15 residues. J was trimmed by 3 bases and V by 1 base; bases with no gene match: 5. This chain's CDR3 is CASSLDYRGEETQYF. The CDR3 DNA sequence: TGTGCCAGCAGCTTAGATTACAGGGGCGAAGAGACCCAGTACTTC. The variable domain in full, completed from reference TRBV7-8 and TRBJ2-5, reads GAGVSQSPRYKVAKRGQDVALRCDPISGHVSLFWYQQALGQGPEFLTYFQNEAQLDKSGLPSDRFFAERPEGSVSTLKIQRTQQEDSAVYLCASSLDYRGEETQYFGPGTRLLVL.

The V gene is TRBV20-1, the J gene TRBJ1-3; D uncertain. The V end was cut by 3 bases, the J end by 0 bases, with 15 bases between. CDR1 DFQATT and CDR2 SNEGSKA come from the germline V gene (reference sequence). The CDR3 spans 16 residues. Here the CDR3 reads CSASFGSVGSGNTIYF. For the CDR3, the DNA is TGCAGTGCTAGTTTCGGGTCGGTGGGCTCTGGAAACACCATATATTTT.

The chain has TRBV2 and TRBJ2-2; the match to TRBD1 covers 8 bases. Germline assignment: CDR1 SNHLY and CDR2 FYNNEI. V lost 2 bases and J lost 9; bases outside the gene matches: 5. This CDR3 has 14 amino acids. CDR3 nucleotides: TGTGCCAGCAGTGAATCGAGCAGGGGGCGGGAGCTGTTTTTT. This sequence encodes CASSESSRGRELFF.